This T cell receptor (beta chain) was captured in a study of blood T cell repertoires in COVID-19. At the level of the study: COVID-19 samples from acute and convalescent phases originated in the United States, Italy and Spain. The cDNA or gDNA used as material had been derived from T cells, B-cell-depleted T cells, or PBMCs.

Source study methods: The authors estimated nucleated cell counts from reference gene primer amplification. Here immunoSEQ multiplex PCR was the method, and the copy in TCRdb shows in-frame clones only, minus some. V and J calls plus clone size are reproduced from that table; the DNA served to infer D and trimming. The sample lists roughly 120,000 clones, 85% to 90% seen once, with about 4% in the top ten. Seattle researchers signed up patients amid active infection and tracked them longitudinally. The sequence derives from a woman aged 55-69 years with COVID-19, enrolled during active disease. Sequenced material: peripheral blood.

The CDR3 DNA reads as TGTGCCAGCAGCCCTAAGCACGGACAGGGGCGTTCACCCCTCCACTTT. Encoded protein: CASSPKHGQGRSPLHF. The chain uses TRBV5-8 and TRBJ1-6; TRBD1 agrees at 9 bases. J lost 9 bases, V lost 4 bases, and 11 bases had no gene match. This CDR3 is 16 amino acids long. Per germline, CDR1 SGHTS and CDR2 YDEGEE. The whole variable domain, remainder taken from reference TRBV5-8 and TRBJ1-6, is EAGVTQSPTHLIKTRGQQATLRCSPISGHTSVYWYQQALGLGLQFLLWYDEGEERNRGNFPPRFSGRQFPNYSSELNVNALELEDSALYLCASSPKHGQGRSPLHFGNGTRLTVT.